A selection of T cell receptor beta chains follows, all from one sample in a study of T cells in Graves' hyperthyroidism and ophthalmopathy. TCRdb ran MiXCR on the multiplex PCR reads and lists one entry per CDR3 protein. The sample lists 360,000 or so distinct CDR3 sequences; approximately 20% were seen once. The sequencing input was blood. The receptors derive from a woman between 18 and 30 years old with Graves' hyperthyroidism. The CDR3 runs from the conserved cysteine through the conserved F or W. A D gene is named only where the DNA matches it firmly. The size of a clone is reported for some rows only, either as once, few or many, or as a class for expanded clones.

d_call clone_size j_call v_call cdr3_nt cdr3_aa
. many TRBJ2-7 TRBV6-1 TGTGCCAGCAGTGAAATACTGACGATCCAGCACGAGCAGTACTTC CASSEILTIQHEQYF
TRBD2 . TRBJ2-7 TRBV28 TGTGCCAGCAATCCACCGGGACTAGCAGATTACGAGCAGTACTTC CASNPPGLADYEQYF
. many TRBJ2-7 TRBV7-2 TGTGCCATCCAAGGAGGTAGTTTCCACGAGCAGTACTTC CAIQGGSFHEQYF
. many TRBJ1-1 TRBV11-1 TGTGCCAGCAGCTCAGAATACAACACTGAAGCTTTCTTT CASSSEYNTEAFF
. few TRBJ2-3 TRBV11-2 TGTGCCAGCAGCGCAGGTGGGGCTTCTAGCACAGATACGCAGTATTTT CASSAGGASSTDTQYF
. many TRBJ2-7 TRBV11-1 TGTGCCAGCAGCCCACGATCGGCGAGCTACGAGCAGTACTTC CASSPRSASYEQYF
. many TRBJ1-5 TRBV20-1 TGCAGTGCTAGAGGGGGGCATGTAGACCACGCCAATCAGCCCCAGCATTTT CSARGGHVDHANQPQHF
TRBD1 many TRBJ1-1 TRBV7-8 TGTGCCAGCAGCTGGGGGACAGGGGGCACTGAAGCTTTCTTT CASSWGTGGTEAFF
. many TRBJ2-1 TRBV6-1 TGTGCCTGTGGACCCGAAGACTCCTACAATGAGCAGTTCTTC CACGPEDSYNEQFF
. many TRBJ2-7 TRBV6-5 TGTGCCAGCAGTTATGGGAATTTCGGGAACGAGCAGTACTTC CASSYGNFGNEQYF
. many TRBJ1-5 TRBV12-3/TRBV12-4 TGTGCCAGCAAGGCCCCCGGAGGGCCCCAGCATTTT CASKAPGGPQHF
TRBD1 many TRBJ2-7 TRBV15 TGTGCCACCAGCAGATCATCCTTAGGGACAGGCCTTTACGAGCAGTACTTC CATSRSSLGTGLYEQYF
. many TRBJ1-1 TRBV28 TGTGCCAGCAGTTGGCCCTCCGGGGTGAAAGCTTTCTTT CASSWPSGVKAFF
TRBD2 few TRBJ2-5 TRBV4-2 TGTGCCAGCAGACAGACGGGGGGGGCCGCATGGGAGACCCAGTACTTC CASRQTGGAAWETQYF
. many TRBJ1-2 TRBV5-1 TGCGCCAGCAGCTTGGCCGGAGGGTCTGGTGGCTACACCTTC CASSLAGGSGGYTF
TRBD1 many TRBJ2-5 TRBV7-2 TGTGCCAGCAGCTTAGCGTCCGGACGACAGGGAAGGGAGACCCAGTACTTC CASSLASGRQGRETQYF
TRBD1 many TRBJ2-5 TRBV7-3 TGTGCCAGCAGCTTATCCCCGACAGGGGTTGAGACCCAGTACTTC CASSLSPTGVETQYF
. . TRBJ2-7 TRBV12-3/TRBV12-4 TGTGCCAGCAGTTTTGGTTGGGGCGAGCAGTACTTC CASSFGWGEQYF
. many TRBJ2-7 TRBV6-1 TGTGCCAGCAGCCCCTACGGATCCTACGAGCAGTACTTC CASSPYGSYEQYF
. many TRBJ1-2 TRBV28 TGTGCCAGCAGTTACAGGTCCCTGTCTGGCTATGGCTACACCTTC CASSYRSLSGYGYTF
. many TRBJ2-7 TRBV7-2 TGTGCCAGCAGCTTAGTCGCGGGGCGACAGGACGAGCAGTACTTC CASSLVAGRQDEQYF
. many TRBJ2-7 TRBV20-1 TGCAGTGCTATTCTGGCAGGGATTAAGGACGAGCAGTACTTC CSAILAGIKDEQYF
. . TRBJ2-2 TRBV4-1 TGCGCCAGCAGCCAAGACACAGGGCCCAACACCGGGGAGCTGTTTTTT CASSQDTGPNTGELFF
. . TRBJ2-7 TRBV12-3/TRBV12-4 TGTGCCAGCAGTTTAGGTCTTCTGGGGGTGCAGTACTTC CASSLGLLGVQYF
. . TRBJ2-5 TRBV15 TGTGCCACCAGCAGCCCGGGGGACGGAGAGACCCAGTACTTC CATSSPGDGETQYF
. many TRBJ1-1 TRBV27 TGTGCCAGCAGTTTCGTCCCGGGGCAGAAAAAAGCTTTCTTT CASSFVPGQKKAFF
. many TRBJ1-5 TRBV2 TGTGCCAGCAGTTACAGGTTATTGGGCAATCAGCCCCAGCATTTT CASSYRLLGNQPQHF
TRBD1 many TRBJ1-4 TRBV30 TGTGCCTGGAGTAGGGACAGTTGGAGGGAAAAACTGTTTTTT CAWSRDSWREKLFF
TRBD2 many TRBJ2-4 TRBV7-2 TGTGCCAGCAGCCCCCGGGAGGGAGAGAACATTCAGTACTTC CASSPREGENIQYF
TRBD1 . TRBJ1-2 TRBV30 TGTGCCTTTGCCCAGGGGGCCTATGGCTACACCTTC CAFAQGAYGYTF
TRBD1 few TRBJ2-2 TRBV7-3 TGTGCCAGCAGCCCTCGACAGGGGGCGTTTACCGGGGAGCTGTTTTTT CASSPRQGAFTGELFF
. many TRBJ2-7 TRBV6-5 TGTGCCAGCGGGCGAGGAACTTACTACGAGCAGTACTTC CASGRGTYYEQYF
. . TRBJ1-1 TRBV18 TGTGCCAGCTCGATACGGACAGATTCTGAAGCTTTCTTT CASSIRTDSEAFF
. many TRBJ1-5 TRBV29-1 TGCAGCGTTGGCGAGGGCATGGGGCAGCCCCAGCATTTT CSVGEGMGQPQHF
. many TRBJ1-1 TRBV10-1 TGCGCCAGCAGTGTTCCGAGAAGGACTGAAGCTTTCTTT CASSVPRRTEAFF
. . TRBJ1-1 TRBV11-2 TGTGCCAGCAGCCAAGGTGCTACCGGTGAAGCTTTCTTT CASSQGATGEAFF
. few TRBJ1-6 TRBV2 TGTGCCAGCAGCATCAGGGCGTATAATTCACCCCTCCACTTT CASSIRAYNSPLHF
. many TRBJ2-5 TRBV6-2/TRBV6-3 TGTGCCAGCACCAATTGGCCATCCGTCGGGGCCCAGTACTTC CASTNWPSVGAQYF
. many TRBJ1-1 TRBV20-1 TGCAGTGCCCAGGGGAGGACTGAAGCTTTCTTT CSAQGRTEAFF
TRBD1 few TRBJ2-2 TRBV5-4 TGTGCCAGCAGCTTGGCGCAGGGGGCCACCGGGGAGCTGTTTTTT CASSLAQGATGELFF
. many TRBJ1-1 TRBV15 TGTGCCACCAGCAGACAGGGAAATCAGAACACTGAAGCTTTCTTT CATSRQGNQNTEAFF